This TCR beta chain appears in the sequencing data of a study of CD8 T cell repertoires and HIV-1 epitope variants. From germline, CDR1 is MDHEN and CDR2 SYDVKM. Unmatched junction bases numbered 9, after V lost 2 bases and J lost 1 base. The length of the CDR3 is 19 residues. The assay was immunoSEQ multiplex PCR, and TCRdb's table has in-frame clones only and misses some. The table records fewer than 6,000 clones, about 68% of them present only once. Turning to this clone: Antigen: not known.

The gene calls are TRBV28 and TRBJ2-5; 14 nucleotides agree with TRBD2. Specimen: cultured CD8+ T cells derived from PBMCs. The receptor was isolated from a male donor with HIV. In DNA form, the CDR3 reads TGTGCCAGCAGTTTAGCCCCGGGACTAGCGGGAGCCGGCCAAGAGACCCAGTACTTC. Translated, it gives CASSLAPGLAGAGQETQYF.